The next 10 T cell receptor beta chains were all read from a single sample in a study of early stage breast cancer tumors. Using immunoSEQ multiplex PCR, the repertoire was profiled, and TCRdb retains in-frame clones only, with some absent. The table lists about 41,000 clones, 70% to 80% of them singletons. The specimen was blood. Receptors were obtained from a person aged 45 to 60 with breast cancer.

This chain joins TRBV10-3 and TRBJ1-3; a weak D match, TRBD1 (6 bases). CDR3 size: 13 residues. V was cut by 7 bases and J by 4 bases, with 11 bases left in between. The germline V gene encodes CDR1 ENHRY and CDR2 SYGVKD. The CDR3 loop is CAINREGGNTIYF. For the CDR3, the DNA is TGTGCCATCAACAGGGAGGGGGGAAACACCATATATTTT.

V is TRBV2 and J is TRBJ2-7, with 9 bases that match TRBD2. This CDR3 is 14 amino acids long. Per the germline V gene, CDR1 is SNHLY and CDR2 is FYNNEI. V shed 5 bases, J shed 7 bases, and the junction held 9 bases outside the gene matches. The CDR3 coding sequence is TGTGCCAGCAGTTTTCAGGCGGGAGGGGAAGAGCAGTACTTC. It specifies CASSFQAGGEEQYF.

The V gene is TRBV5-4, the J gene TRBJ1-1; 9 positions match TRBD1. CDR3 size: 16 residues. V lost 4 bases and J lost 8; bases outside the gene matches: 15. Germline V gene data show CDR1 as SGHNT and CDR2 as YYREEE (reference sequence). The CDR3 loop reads CASSPSGTGREREAFF. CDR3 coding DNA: TGTGCCAGCAGCCCCTCCGGGACAGGGAGAGAGAGGGAAGCTTTCTTT. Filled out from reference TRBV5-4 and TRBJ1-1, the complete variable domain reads ETGVTQSPTHLIKTRGQQVTLRCSSQSGHNTVSWYQQALGQGPQFIFQYYREEENGRGNFPPRFSGLQFPNYSSELNVNALELDDSALYLCASSPSGTGREREAFFGQGTRLTVV.

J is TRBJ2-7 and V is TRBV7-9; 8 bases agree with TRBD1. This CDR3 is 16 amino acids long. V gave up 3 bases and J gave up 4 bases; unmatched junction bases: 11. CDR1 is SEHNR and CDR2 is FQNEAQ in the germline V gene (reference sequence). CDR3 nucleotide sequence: TGTGCCAGCAGCTTCATGACCGGGACAGGAGTTTACGAGCAGTACTTC. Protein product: CASSFMTGTGVYEQYF. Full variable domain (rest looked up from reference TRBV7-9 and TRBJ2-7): DTGVSQNPRHKITKRGQNVTFRCDPISEHNRLYWYRQTLGQGPEFLTYFQNEAQLEKSRLLSDRFSAERPKGSFSTLEIQRTEQGDSAMYLCASSFMTGTGVYEQYFGPGTRLTVT.

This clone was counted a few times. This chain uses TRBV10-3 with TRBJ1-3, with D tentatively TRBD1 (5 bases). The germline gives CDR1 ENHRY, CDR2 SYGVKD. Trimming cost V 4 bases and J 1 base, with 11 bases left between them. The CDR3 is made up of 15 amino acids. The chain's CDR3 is CAISASGTSGNTIYF. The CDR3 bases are TGTGCCATCAGTGCTTCAGGGACTTCTGGAAACACCATATATTTT.

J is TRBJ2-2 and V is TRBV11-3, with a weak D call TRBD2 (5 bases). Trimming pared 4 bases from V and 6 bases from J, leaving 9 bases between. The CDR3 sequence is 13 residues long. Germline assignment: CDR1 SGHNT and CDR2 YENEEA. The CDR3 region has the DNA TGTGCCAGCAGCTCAGTAGCGTCCGGGGAGCTGTTTTTT. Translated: CASSSVASGELFF.

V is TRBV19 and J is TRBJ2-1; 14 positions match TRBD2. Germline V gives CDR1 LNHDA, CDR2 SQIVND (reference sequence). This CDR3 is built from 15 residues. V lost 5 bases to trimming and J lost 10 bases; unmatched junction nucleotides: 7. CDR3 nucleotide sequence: TGTGCCAGTAGTCTGGGACTAGCGGGGGCGGGGGAGCAGTTCTTC. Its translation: CASSLGLAGAGEQFF.

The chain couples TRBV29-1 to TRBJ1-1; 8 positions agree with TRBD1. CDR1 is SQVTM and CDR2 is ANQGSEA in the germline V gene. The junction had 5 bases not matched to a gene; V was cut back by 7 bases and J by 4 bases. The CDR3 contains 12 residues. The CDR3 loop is CSAGQGTTEAFF. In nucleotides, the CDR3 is TGCAGCGCCGGACAGGGTACCACTGAAGCTTTCTTT.

The CDR3 nucleotides read TGTGCCAGCAGCGTAGGTGATGGACTAGCGGGAGTCAAGCAGTACTTC. Amino acid sequence: CASSVGDGLAGVKQYF. This chain joins TRBV9 and TRBJ2-7, with TRBD2 matching over 13 bases. V was clipped by 0 bases and J by 8 bases; unmatched bases: 8. This CDR3 is 16 amino acids long. The V gene's germline CDR1 is SGDLS and CDR2 YYNGEE.

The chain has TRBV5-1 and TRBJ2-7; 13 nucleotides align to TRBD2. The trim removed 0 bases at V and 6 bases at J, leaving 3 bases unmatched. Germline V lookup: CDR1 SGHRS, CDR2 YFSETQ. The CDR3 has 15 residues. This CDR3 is CASSLVTSGRAEQYF. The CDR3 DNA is TGCGCCAGCAGCTTGGTAACTAGCGGGAGGGCCGAGCAGTACTTC.